This T cell receptor beta chain originates from a study of T cell repertoires in cytomegalovirus infection. Across the study: CMV epitopes that were recently identified and HLA-C-restricted were used alongside well-studied HLA-B-restricted ones.

On this clonotype: What it recognizes is unknown.

TCRdb reprocessed the reads with MiXCR, giving one entry per CDR3 protein. The sample has 700,000 to 950,000 distinct CDR3 sequences, over 25% seen once; the top ten hold about an eighth. The study, taken as a whole, reports: Carriers of CMV and the relevant HLA type were discriminated by public TCR beta frequency. Ex vivo responses were dominated by HLA-C-restricted CMV-specific TCR beta clonotypes.

The starting material was cultured CD8+ T cells from PBMCs, obtained from culture after CMV antigen stimulation. This sequence was found in a human donor in good health (CMV status not recorded). Some clones in this sample may be carry-over from other donors' samples.

The CDR3 protein is CASSIRSPNTGELFF. CDR3 nucleotide sequence: TGTGCCAGTAGTATAAGGTCCCCGAACACCGGGGAGCTGTTTTTT. The genes are TRBV19 and TRBJ2-2; unclear D gene. The germline V gene encodes CDR1 LNHDA and CDR2 SQIVND (reference sequence). The CDR3 is made up of 15 amino acids. V was pared by 2 bases and J by 0 bases, with 7 bases between.